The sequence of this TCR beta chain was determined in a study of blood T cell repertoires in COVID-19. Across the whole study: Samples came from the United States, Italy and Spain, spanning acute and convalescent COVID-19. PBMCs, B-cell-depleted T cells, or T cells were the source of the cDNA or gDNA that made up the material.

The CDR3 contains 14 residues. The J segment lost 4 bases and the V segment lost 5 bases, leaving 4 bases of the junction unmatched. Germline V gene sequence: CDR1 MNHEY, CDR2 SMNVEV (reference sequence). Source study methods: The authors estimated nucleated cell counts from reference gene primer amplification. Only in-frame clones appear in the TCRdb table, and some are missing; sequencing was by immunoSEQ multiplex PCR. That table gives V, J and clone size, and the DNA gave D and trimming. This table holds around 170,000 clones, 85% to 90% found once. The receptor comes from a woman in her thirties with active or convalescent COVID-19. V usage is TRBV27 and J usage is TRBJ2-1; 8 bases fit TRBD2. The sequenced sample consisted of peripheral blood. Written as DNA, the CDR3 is TGTGCCAGCAGTATAGCGGGACCATACAATGAGCAGTTCTTC. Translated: CASSIAGPYNEQFF.